This T cell receptor beta chain was observed in a study of shared clonotypes between healthy human individuals. Splitting of each subset's genomic DNA was done evenly across several immunoSEQ plates. Some clones are missing from TCRdb's copy, which holds only in-frame ones; the method was immunoSEQ multiplex PCR. The sample gives 1.5 million to 1.9 million clones, nearly 99% of which show up once; 0.45% is in the top ten. Source material: naive CD4+ T cells sorted from blood. Documented subset: CD45RA+ positively selected. The sequence was obtained from a man aged 25-45 years in good health.

CDR3 in DNA: TGCGCCAGCAGCTTTGTTGGGGACGCGAGGGGTCTCGAGACCCAGTACTTC. Protein product: CASSFVGDARGLETQYF. This sequence joins TRBV5-1 and TRBJ2-5, with D perhaps assigned TRBD1 or TRBD2 (5 bases each). The germline CDR1 and CDR2 sequences are SGHRS and YFSETQ. The CDR3 contains 17 residues. Trimming took 2 bases from V and 5 from J, leaving 22 bases between them.